This is a list of T cell receptor beta chains from one sample in a study of blood T cell repertoires in COVID-19. The assay was immunoSEQ multiplex PCR, and TCRdb's table has in-frame clones only and misses some. The sample lists 210,000 or so clones, around 90% occurring once. Specimen: peripheral blood. The source of these receptors is a woman aged 18 to 35 who had recovered from COVID-19. Each CDR3 is given with its conserved first and last residue. Fields, in order: clone size, V gene, J gene, D gene, CDR3 protein, CDR3 DNA. A D gene is named only where the DNA matches it firmly. Some rows have no size entry. The others give once, few or many, or a class for an expanded clone.

abundance: NA
v_gene: TRBV28
j_gene: TRBJ2-6
d_gene: TRBD2
CDR3aa: CASNPPGLAGSGANVLTF
CDR3nt: TGTGCCAGCAACCCACCGGGACTAGCGGGATCTGGGGCCAACGTCCTGACTTTC

abundance: NA
v_gene: TRBV18
j_gene: TRBJ2-1
d_gene: NA
CDR3aa: CASSPSRGSYNEQFF
CDR3nt: TGTGCCAGCTCACCTTCGAGAGGCTCCTACAATGAGCAGTTCTTC

abundance: NA
v_gene: TRBV18
j_gene: TRBJ1-2
d_gene: NA
CDR3aa: CASSPYSGREGYTF
CDR3nt: TGTGCCAGCTCACCCTACTCGGGGAGGGAAGGCTACACCTTC

abundance: many
v_gene: TRBV7-9
j_gene: TRBJ2-3
d_gene: TRBD2
CDR3aa: CASSSTEAGEVPSTDTQYF
CDR3nt: TGTGCCAGCAGCTCGACCGAAGCGGGAGAGGTACCTAGCACAGATACGCAGTATTTT

abundance: few
v_gene: TRBV5-5
j_gene: TRBJ1-6
d_gene: NA
CDR3aa: CASSSGNLPNSPLHF
CDR3nt: TGTGCCAGCAGCTCGGGGAACCTACCGAATTCACCCCTCCACTTT

abundance: NA
v_gene: TRBV29-1
j_gene: TRBJ1-2
d_gene: TRBD1
CDR3aa: CSAPGDSGYTF
CDR3nt: TGCAGCGCCCCCGGGGACAGTGGCTACACCTTC

abundance: NA
v_gene: TRBV5-3
j_gene: TRBJ2-5
d_gene: TRBD1
CDR3aa: CARSGRDRSLKETQYF
CDR3nt: TGTGCCAGAAGCGGCCGGGACAGAAGCCTTAAAGAGACCCAGTACTTC

abundance: NA
v_gene: TRBV28
j_gene: TRBJ1-4
d_gene: TRBD1
CDR3aa: CASIPGDRAWEKLFF
CDR3nt: TGTGCCAGCATCCCGGGGGACAGGGCGTGGGAAAAACTGTTTTTT

abundance: NA
v_gene: TRBV5-6
j_gene: TRBJ1-1
d_gene: NA
CDR3aa: CASSFPGFTEAFF
CDR3nt: TGTGCCAGCAGCTTTCCAGGGTTCACTGAAGCTTTCTTT

abundance: NA
v_gene: TRBV3-1/TRBV3-2
j_gene: TRBJ1-1
d_gene: NA
CDR3aa: CASSQGWKGENTEAFF
CDR3nt: TGTGCCAGCAGCCAAGGGTGGAAGGGGGAGAACACTGAAGCTTTCTTT

abundance: once
v_gene: TRBV5-1
j_gene: TRBJ1-4
d_gene: TRBD1
CDR3aa: CASSSGQVSTNEKLFF
CDR3nt: TGCGCCAGCAGCTCGGGACAGGTTTCAACTAATGAAAAACTGTTTTTT

abundance: NA
v_gene: TRBV10-3
j_gene: TRBJ2-7
d_gene: NA
CDR3aa: CAITRDLAYEQYF
CDR3nt: TGTGCCATCACTCGGGATCTAGCCTACGAGCAGTACTTC

abundance: NA
v_gene: TRBV6-2/TRBV6-3
j_gene: TRBJ2-1
d_gene: TRBD2
CDR3aa: CASSEREGFEQFF
CDR3nt: TGTGCCAGCAGCGAGCGGGAGGGCTTTGAGCAGTTCTTC

abundance: NA
v_gene: TRBV27
j_gene: TRBJ2-6
d_gene: NA
CDR3aa: CASKTQGSGANVLTF
CDR3nt: TGTGCCAGCAAAACACAGGGCTCTGGGGCCAACGTCCTGACTTTC

abundance: NA
v_gene: TRBV10-3
j_gene: TRBJ2-4
d_gene: TRBD2
CDR3aa: CAITWTSGRAGTKNIQYF
CDR3nt: TGTGCCATCACTTGGACTAGCGGGAGGGCCGGGACCAAAAACATTCAGTACTTC

abundance: few
v_gene: TRBV18
j_gene: TRBJ2-7
d_gene: TRBD2
CDR3aa: CASSLGLAGGNEQYF
CDR3nt: TGTGCCAGCTCACTCGGACTAGCGGGAGGGAACGAGCAGTACTTC

abundance: NA
v_gene: TRBV9
j_gene: TRBJ2-1
d_gene: TRBD2
CDR3aa: CASSTTSGRGEQFF
CDR3nt: TGTGCCAGCAGCACAACTAGCGGGAGAGGTGAGCAGTTCTTC

abundance: NA
v_gene: TRBV10-3
j_gene: TRBJ2-3
d_gene: NA
CDR3aa: CASGLDTQYF
CDR3nt: TGTGCGTCCGGGTTGGATACGCAGTATTTT

abundance: NA
v_gene: TRBV2
j_gene: TRBJ2-3
d_gene: NA
CDR3aa: CASSLLRGTDTQYF
CDR3nt: TGTGCCAGCAGCCTCCTACGGGGCACAGATACGCAGTATTTT

abundance: NA
v_gene: TRBV27
j_gene: TRBJ2-7
d_gene: TRBD2
CDR3aa: CASSLAVTSGRASYEQYF
CDR3nt: TGTGCCAGCAGTTTAGCAGTTACTAGCGGGAGGGCCTCCTACGAGCAGTACTTC

abundance: NA
v_gene: TRBV6-2/TRBV6-3
j_gene: TRBJ2-5
d_gene: NA
CDR3aa: CASSPTYSPGTLGETQYF
CDR3nt: TGTGCCAGCAGCCCTACGTACAGCCCCGGGACTCTCGGGGAGACCCAGTACTTC

abundance: NA
v_gene: TRBV6-6
j_gene: TRBJ1-2
d_gene: TRBD1
CDR3aa: CASSYSRGGNGYTF
CDR3nt: TGTGCCAGCAGTTACTCGAGAGGGGGCAATGGCTACACCTTC

abundance: NA
v_gene: TRBV7-9
j_gene: TRBJ1-1
d_gene: NA
CDR3aa: CASSSWTGEVEAFF
CDR3nt: TGTGCCAGCAGCTCCTGGACGGGAGAAGTGGAAGCTTTCTTT

abundance: NA
v_gene: TRBV11-2
j_gene: TRBJ1-1
d_gene: TRBD1
CDR3aa: CASSSSGGLWTEAFF
CDR3nt: TGTGCCAGCAGCTCTTCAGGGGGGCTTTGGACTGAAGCTTTCTTT

abundance: NA
v_gene: TRBV6-5
j_gene: TRBJ1-3
d_gene: NA
CDR3aa: CASRGVWGNTIYF
CDR3nt: TGTGCCAGCAGAGGGGTGTGGGGAAACACCATATATTTT

abundance: NA
v_gene: TRBV7-2
j_gene: TRBJ1-2
d_gene: NA
CDR3aa: CASTPQRAGGYTF
CDR3nt: TGTGCCAGCACCCCTCAGAGGGCGGGTGGCTACACCTTC

abundance: NA
v_gene: TRBV19
j_gene: TRBJ1-6
d_gene: TRBD1
CDR3aa: CASSIRRRGLSPLHF
CDR3nt: TGTGCCAGTAGTATCCGTCGCAGGGGGCTCTCACCCCTCCACTTT

abundance: NA
v_gene: TRBV11-3
j_gene: TRBJ1-1
d_gene: TRBD1
CDR3aa: CASSSRQGNNTEAFF
CDR3nt: TGTGCCAGCAGCTCCCGACAGGGCAACAACACTGAAGCTTTCTTT

abundance: NA
v_gene: TRBV19
j_gene: TRBJ2-5
d_gene: TRBD2
CDR3aa: CASSIRGVETQYF
CDR3nt: TGTGCCAGTAGTATTCGGGGGGTAGAGACCCAGTACTTC

abundance: NA
v_gene: TRBV18
j_gene: TRBJ1-1
d_gene: NA
CDR3aa: CASSRSRELEAFF
CDR3nt: TGTGCCAGCTCACGCTCACGGGAGTTAGAAGCTTTCTTT

abundance: NA
v_gene: TRBV19
j_gene: TRBJ1-5
d_gene: NA
CDR3aa: CASSYDGVSNQPQHF
CDR3nt: TGTGCCAGTAGTTACGACGGGGTCAGCAATCAGCCCCAGCATTTT

abundance: once
v_gene: TRBV30
j_gene: TRBJ2-1
d_gene: TRBD2
CDR3aa: CAWGGLSGSKYNEQFF
CDR3nt: TGTGCCTGGGGTGGTCTAAGCGGGAGTAAGTACAATGAGCAGTTCTTC